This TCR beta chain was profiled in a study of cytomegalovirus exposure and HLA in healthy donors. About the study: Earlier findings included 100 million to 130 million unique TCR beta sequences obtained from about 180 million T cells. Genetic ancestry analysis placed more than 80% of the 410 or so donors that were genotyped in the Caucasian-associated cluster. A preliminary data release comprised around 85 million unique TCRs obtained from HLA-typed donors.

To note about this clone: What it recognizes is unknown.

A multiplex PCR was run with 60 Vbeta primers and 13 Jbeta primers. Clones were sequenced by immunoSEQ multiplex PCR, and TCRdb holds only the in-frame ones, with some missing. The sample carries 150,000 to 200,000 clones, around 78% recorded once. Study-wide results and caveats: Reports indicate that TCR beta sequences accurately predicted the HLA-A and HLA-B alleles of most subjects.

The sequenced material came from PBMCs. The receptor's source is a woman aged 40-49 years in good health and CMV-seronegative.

The CDR3 region has the DNA TGTGCCAGCATCGGGACGGGGGGGACCGGGGAGCTGTTTTTT. Translation: CASIGTGGTGELFF. The V and J genes are TRBV2 and TRBJ2-2; 8 bases match TRBD2. Unmatched junction bases numbered 6, after V lost 7 bases and J lost 5 bases. The CDR3 contains 14 residues. Germline V gene sequence: CDR1 SNHLY, CDR2 FYNNEI.